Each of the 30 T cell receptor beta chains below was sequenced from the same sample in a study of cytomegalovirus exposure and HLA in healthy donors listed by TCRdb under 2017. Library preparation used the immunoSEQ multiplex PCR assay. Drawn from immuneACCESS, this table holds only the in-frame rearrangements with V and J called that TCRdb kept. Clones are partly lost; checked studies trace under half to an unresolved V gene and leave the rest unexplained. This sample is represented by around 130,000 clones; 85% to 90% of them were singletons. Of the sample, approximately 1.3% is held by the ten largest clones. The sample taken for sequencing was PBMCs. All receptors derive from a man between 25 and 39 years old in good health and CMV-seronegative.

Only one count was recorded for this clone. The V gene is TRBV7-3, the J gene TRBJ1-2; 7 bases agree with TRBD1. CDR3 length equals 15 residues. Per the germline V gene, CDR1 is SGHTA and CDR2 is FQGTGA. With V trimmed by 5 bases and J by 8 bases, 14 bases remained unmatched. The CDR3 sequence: CASSLGGQAITGYTF. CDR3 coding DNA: TGTGCCAGCAGCCTAGGAGGACAGGCCATTACAGGCTACACCTTC.

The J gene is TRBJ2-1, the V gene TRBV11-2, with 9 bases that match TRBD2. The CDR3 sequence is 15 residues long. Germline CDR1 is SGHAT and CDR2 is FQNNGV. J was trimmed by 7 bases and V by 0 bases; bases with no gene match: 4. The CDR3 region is CASSLEVGLANEQFF. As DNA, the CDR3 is TGTGCCAGCAGCTTAGAGGTGGGACTAGCTAATGAGCAGTTCTTC. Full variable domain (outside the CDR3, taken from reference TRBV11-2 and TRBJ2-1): EAGVAQSPRYKIIEKRQSVAFWCNPISGHATLYWYQQILGQGPKLLIQFQNNGVVDDSQLPKDRFSAERLKGVDSTLKIQPAKLEDSAVYLCASSLEVGLANEQFFGPGTRLTVL.

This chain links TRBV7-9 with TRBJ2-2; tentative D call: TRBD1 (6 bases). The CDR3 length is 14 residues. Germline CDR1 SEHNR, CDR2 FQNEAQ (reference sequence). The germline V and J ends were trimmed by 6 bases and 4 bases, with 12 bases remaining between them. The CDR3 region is CASSRDTATGELFF. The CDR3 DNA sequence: TGTGCCAGCAGTAGGGACACCGCCACCGGGGAGCTGTTTTTT.

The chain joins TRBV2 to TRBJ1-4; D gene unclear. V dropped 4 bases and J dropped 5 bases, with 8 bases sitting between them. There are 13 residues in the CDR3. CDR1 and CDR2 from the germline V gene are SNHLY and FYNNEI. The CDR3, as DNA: TGTGCCAGCAGTGGGGAGAGGAATGAAAAACTGTTTTTT. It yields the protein CASSGERNEKLFF.

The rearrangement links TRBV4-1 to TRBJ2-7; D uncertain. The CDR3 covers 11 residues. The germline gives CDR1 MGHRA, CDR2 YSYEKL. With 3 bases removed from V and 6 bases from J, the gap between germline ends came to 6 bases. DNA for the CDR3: TGCGCCAGCAGCCAGGAGTTCGAGCAGTACTTC. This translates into CASSQEFEQYF.

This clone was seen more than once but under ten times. The chain's CDR3 is CASSPRTGLVTFF. CDR3 DNA sequence: TGTGCCAGCAGCCCCCGGACAGGTCTCGTTACTTTCTTT. This chain connects TRBV9 to TRBJ1-1; 7 bases agree with TRBD1. Germline values: CDR1 SGDLS, CDR2 YYNGEE. V trimming: 4 bases; J trimming: 12 bases; junction bases outside the gene matches: 12. This CDR3 is 13 amino acids long.

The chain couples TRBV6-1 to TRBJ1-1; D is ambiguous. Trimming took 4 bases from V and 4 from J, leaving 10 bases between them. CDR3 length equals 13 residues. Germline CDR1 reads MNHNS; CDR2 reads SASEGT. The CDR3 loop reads CASSGNKPTEAFF. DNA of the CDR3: TGTGCCAGCAGTGGCAATAAGCCCACTGAAGCTTTCTTT.

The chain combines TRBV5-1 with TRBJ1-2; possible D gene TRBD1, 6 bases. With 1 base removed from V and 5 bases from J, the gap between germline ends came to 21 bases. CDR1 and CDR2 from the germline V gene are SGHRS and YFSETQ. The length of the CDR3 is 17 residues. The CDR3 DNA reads TGCGCCAGCAGCTTGAGGGGTGAAGGACAGATAAAATATGGCTACACCTTC. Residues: CASSLRGEGQIKYGYTF. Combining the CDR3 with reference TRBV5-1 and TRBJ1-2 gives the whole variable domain KAGVTQTPRYLIKTRGQQVTLSCSPISGHRSVSWYQQTPGQGLQFLFEYFSETQRNKGNFPGRFSGRQFSNSRSEMNVSTLELGDSALYLCASSLRGEGQIKYGYTFGSGTRLTVV.

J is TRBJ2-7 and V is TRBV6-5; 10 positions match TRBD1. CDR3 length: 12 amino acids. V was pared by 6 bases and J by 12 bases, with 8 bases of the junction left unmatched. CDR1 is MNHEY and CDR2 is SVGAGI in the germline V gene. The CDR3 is CASRSDRGRGYF. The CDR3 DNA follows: TGTGCCAGCAGATCGGACAGGGGGAGGGGGTACTTC.

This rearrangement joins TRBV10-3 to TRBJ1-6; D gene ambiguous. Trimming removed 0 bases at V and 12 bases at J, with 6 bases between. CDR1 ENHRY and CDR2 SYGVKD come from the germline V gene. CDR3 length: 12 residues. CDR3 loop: CAISESSLPLHF. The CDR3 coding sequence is TGTGCCATCAGTGAGTCTAGCTTACCCCTCCACTTT.

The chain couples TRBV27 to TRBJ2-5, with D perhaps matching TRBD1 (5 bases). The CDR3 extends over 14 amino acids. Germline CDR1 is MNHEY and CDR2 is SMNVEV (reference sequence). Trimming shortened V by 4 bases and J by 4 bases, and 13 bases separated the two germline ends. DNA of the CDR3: TGTGCCAGCAGTTCCCCCAGGGTGGGAGAGACCCAGTACTTC. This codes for CASSSPRVGETQYF.

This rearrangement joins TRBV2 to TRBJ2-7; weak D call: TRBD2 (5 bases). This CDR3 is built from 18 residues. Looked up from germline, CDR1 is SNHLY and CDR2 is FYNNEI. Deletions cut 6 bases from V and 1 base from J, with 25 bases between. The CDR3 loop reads CASSAAIAWEFFSYEQYF. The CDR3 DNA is TGTGCCAGCAGCGCAGCTATTGCTTGGGAGTTTTTTTCCTACGAGCAGTACTTC.

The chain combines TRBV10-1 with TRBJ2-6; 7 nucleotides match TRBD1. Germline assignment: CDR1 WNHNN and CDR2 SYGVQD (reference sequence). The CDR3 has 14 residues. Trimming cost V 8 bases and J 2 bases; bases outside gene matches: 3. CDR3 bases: TGCGCCAGCGCGACAGGGACTGGGGCCAACGTCCTGACTTTC. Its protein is CASATGTGANVLTF.

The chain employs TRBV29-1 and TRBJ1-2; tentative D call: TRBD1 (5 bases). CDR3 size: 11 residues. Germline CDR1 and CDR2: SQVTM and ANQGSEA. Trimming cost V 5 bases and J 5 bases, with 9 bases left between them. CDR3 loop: CSVWGGYGYTF. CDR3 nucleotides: TGCAGCGTTTGGGGGGGATATGGCTACACCTTC.

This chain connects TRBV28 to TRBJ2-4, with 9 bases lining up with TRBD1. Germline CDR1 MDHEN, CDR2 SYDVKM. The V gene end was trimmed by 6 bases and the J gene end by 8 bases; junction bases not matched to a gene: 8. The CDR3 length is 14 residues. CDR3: CASSLDRGEDIQYF. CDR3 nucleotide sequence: TGTGCCAGCAGCCTTGACAGGGGGGAGGACATTCAGTACTTC.

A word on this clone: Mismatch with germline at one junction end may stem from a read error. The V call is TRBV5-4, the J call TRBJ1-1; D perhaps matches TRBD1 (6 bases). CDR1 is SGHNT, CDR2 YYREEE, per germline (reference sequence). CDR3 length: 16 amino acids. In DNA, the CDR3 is TGTGCCAGCAGATTGGTGCGGGGGCCGACGAACACTGAAGCTTTCTTT. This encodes CASRLVRGPTNTEAFF. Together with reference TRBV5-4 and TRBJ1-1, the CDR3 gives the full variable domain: ETGVTQSPTHLIKTRGQQVTLRCSSQSGHNTVSWYQQALGQGPQFIFQYYREEENGRGNFPPRFSGLQFPNYSSELNVNALELDDSALYLCASRLVRGPTNTEAFFGQGTRLTVV.

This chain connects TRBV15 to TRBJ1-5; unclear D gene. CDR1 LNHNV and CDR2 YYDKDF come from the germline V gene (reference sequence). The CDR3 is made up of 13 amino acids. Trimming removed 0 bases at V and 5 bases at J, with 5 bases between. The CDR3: CATSRELDQPQHF. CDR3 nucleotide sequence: TGTGCCACCAGCAGAGAATTAGATCAGCCCCAGCATTTT.

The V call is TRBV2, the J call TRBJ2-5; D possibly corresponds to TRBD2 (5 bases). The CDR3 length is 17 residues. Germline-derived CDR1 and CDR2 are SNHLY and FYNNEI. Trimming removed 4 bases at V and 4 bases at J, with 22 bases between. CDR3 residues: CASSAPQDFYSGETQYF. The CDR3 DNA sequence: TGTGCCAGCAGTGCCCCCCAGGACTTTTATTCAGGAGAGACCCAGTACTTC.

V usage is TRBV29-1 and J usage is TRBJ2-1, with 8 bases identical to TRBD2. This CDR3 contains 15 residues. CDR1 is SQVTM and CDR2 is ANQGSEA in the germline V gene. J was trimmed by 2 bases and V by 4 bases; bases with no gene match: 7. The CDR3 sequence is CSVVVRTSTYNEQFF. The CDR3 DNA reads TGCAGCGTTGTGGTCAGGACTAGCACCTACAATGAGCAGTTCTTC.

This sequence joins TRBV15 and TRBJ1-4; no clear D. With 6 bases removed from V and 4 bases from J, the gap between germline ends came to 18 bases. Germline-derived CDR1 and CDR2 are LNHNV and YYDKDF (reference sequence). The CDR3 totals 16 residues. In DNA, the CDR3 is TGTGCCACCAGTCGGGGTCGTGATACAATTAATGAAAAACTGTTTTTT. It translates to CATSRGRDTINEKLFF.

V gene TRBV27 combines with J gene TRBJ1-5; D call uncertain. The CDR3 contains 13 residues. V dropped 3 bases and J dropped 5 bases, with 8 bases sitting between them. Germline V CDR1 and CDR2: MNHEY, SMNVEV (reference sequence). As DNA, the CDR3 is TGTGCCAGCAGTTTGCGAGGAGATCAGCCCCAGCATTTT. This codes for CASSLRGDQPQHF.

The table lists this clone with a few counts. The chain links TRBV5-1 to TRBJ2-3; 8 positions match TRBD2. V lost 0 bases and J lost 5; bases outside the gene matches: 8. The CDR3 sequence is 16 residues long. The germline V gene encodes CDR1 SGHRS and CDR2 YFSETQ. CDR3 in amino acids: CASSLDLAGGRDTQYF. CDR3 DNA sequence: TGCGCCAGCAGCTTGGATCTCGCGGGAGGACGAGATACGCAGTATTTT.

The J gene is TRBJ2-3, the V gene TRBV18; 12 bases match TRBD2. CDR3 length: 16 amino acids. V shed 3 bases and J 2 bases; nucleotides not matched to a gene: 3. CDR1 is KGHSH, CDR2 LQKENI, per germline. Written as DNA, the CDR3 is TGTGCCAGCTCACCCCTAGCGGGAGGGTTCACAGATACGCAGTATTTT. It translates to CASSPLAGGFTDTQYF.

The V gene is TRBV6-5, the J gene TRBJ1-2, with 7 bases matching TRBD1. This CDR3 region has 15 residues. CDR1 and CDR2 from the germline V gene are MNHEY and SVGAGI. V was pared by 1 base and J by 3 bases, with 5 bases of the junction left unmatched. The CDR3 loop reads CASSYYRGVDYGYTF. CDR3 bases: TGTGCCAGCAGTTACTACAGGGGAGTGGACTATGGCTACACCTTC.

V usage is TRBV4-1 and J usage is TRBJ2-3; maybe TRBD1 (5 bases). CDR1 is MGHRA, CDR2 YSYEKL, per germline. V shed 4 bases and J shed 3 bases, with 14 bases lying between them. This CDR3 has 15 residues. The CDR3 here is CASSPNPQGTDTQYF. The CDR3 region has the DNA TGCGCCAGCAGCCCAAACCCCCAGGGAACAGATACGCAGTATTTT.

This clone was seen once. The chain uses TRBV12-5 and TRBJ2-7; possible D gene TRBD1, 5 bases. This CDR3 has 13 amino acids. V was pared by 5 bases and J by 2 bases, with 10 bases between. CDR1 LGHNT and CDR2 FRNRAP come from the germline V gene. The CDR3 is CASGKGIPYEQYF. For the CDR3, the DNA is TGTGCTAGTGGTAAGGGGATTCCCTACGAGCAGTACTTC.

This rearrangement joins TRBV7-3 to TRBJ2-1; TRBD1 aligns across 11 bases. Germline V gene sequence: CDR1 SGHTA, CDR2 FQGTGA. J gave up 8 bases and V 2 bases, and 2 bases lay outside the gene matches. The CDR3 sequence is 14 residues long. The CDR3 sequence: CASSLGTGGDEQFF. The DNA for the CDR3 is TGTGCCAGCAGCTTAGGGACAGGGGGAGATGAGCAGTTCTTC.

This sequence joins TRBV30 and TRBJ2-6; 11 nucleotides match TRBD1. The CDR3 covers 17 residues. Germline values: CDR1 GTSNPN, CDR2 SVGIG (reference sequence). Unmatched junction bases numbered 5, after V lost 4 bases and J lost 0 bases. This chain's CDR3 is CAWTIGTGGSGANVLTF. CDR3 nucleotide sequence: TGTGCCTGGACGATAGGGACAGGGGGCTCTGGGGCCAACGTCCTGACTTTC.

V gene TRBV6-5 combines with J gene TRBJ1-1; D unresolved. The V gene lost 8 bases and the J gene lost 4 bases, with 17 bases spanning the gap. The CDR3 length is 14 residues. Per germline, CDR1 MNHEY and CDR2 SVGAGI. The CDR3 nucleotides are TGTGCCAGCTCGGAGGGATCGAAGGGCACTGAAGCTTTCTTT. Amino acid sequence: CASSEGSKGTEAFF.

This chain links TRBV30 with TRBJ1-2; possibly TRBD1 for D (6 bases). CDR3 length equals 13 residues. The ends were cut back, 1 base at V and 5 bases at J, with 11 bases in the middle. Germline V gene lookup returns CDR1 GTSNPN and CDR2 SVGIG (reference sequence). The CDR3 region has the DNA TGTGCCTGGAGTGACCAGGGGATATATGGCTACACCTTC. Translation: CAWSDQGIYGYTF. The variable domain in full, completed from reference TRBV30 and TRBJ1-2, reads SQTIHQWPATLVQPVGSPLSLECTVEGTSNPNLYWYRQAAGRGLQLLFYSVGIGQISSEVPQNLSASRPQDRQFILSSKKLLLSDSGFYLCAWSDQGIYGYTFGSGTRLTVV.